The rows below give T cell receptor beta chains drawn from one sample of a study of blood T cell repertoires in COVID-19. Clones were read by immunoSEQ multiplex PCR, and TCRdb kept only the in-frame ones, dropping some. This sample yields about 94,000 clones, of which roughly 84% are seen a single time; about 5% belongs to the top ten. The sequencing input was peripheral blood. Every receptor here comes from a woman of 80 years or more with acute or convalescent COVID-19. CDR3s leave out the opening cysteine and the closing phenylalanine or tryptophan.

>TRBV19
ASNPGGGQMGDQPQH
>TRBV3-1/TRBV3-2
ASSLGQGTPLH
>TRBV9
ASSLTSTDTQY
>TRBV12-5
ASGLVRSGGVGDEQF
>TRBV27
ASSLYPPGGSNQPQH
>TRBV19
ASSIKLMGTAKSVREKLF
>TRBV7-6
ASSTRGRNYEQY
>TRBV9
ASSVSGNSGSYEQY
>TRBV6-5
ASKRQGAGQPQH
>TRBV11-2
ASSSLAGMGETQY
>TRBV15
ATSGGQGVYEQY
>TRBV27
ASSLGYGQNTEAF
>TRBV6-5
ASSYSGTGVKDTQY
>TRBV5-1
ASSLVPGNEQY
>TRBV7-3
ASSYTGGAGETQY
>TRBV7-8
ASRQQETQY
>TRBV14
ASSQVRADTQY
>TRBV10-1
ASSELNRPSGNTIY
>TRBV27
ASSFQGKSNQPQH
>TRBV14
ASSQVRETQY
>TRBV5-6
ASSFGTAYEQY
>TRBV3-1/TRBV3-2
ASSQEGQYNEQF
>TRBV20-1
SAMESGGYT
>TRBV5-1
ASSLGGSGLETQY
>TRBV5-1
ASSPTGTGGAHGYT
>TRBV19
ASSKGGARNEQF
>TRBV18
ASSIGRGDTGELF
>TRBV3-1/TRBV3-2
ASSWGQYTGELF
>TRBV5-1
ASSGTDQETQY
>TRBV27
ASSLTLNTEAF
>TRBV6-5
ASRGGTEAF
>TRBV7-9
ASSFGQGADTQY
>TRBV21-1
ASSKALTGARFYEQY
>TRBV11-3
ASSLVLTGQY
>TRBV6-2/TRBV6-3
ASSLPETALAKNIQY
>TRBV4-3
ASSQQLAGVYNEQF
>TRBV24-1
ATSDWETGSWETQY
>TRBV5-6
ASSFWTTPTSGELF
>TRBV6-1
ASMRGSNNSPLH
>TRBV19
ATRGGNTEAF
>TRBV5-1
ASSLVAGAQSSYNEQF
>TRBV28
ASSLTSGTYGTQY
>TRBV2
ATKGTGGPYEQY
>TRBV6-5
ASSYLTGANEKLF
>TRBV5-6
ASSTRTSGEDTQY
>TRBV7-2
ASSSPPNSGPSSYNEQF
>TRBV7-6
ASSASQALNYGYT